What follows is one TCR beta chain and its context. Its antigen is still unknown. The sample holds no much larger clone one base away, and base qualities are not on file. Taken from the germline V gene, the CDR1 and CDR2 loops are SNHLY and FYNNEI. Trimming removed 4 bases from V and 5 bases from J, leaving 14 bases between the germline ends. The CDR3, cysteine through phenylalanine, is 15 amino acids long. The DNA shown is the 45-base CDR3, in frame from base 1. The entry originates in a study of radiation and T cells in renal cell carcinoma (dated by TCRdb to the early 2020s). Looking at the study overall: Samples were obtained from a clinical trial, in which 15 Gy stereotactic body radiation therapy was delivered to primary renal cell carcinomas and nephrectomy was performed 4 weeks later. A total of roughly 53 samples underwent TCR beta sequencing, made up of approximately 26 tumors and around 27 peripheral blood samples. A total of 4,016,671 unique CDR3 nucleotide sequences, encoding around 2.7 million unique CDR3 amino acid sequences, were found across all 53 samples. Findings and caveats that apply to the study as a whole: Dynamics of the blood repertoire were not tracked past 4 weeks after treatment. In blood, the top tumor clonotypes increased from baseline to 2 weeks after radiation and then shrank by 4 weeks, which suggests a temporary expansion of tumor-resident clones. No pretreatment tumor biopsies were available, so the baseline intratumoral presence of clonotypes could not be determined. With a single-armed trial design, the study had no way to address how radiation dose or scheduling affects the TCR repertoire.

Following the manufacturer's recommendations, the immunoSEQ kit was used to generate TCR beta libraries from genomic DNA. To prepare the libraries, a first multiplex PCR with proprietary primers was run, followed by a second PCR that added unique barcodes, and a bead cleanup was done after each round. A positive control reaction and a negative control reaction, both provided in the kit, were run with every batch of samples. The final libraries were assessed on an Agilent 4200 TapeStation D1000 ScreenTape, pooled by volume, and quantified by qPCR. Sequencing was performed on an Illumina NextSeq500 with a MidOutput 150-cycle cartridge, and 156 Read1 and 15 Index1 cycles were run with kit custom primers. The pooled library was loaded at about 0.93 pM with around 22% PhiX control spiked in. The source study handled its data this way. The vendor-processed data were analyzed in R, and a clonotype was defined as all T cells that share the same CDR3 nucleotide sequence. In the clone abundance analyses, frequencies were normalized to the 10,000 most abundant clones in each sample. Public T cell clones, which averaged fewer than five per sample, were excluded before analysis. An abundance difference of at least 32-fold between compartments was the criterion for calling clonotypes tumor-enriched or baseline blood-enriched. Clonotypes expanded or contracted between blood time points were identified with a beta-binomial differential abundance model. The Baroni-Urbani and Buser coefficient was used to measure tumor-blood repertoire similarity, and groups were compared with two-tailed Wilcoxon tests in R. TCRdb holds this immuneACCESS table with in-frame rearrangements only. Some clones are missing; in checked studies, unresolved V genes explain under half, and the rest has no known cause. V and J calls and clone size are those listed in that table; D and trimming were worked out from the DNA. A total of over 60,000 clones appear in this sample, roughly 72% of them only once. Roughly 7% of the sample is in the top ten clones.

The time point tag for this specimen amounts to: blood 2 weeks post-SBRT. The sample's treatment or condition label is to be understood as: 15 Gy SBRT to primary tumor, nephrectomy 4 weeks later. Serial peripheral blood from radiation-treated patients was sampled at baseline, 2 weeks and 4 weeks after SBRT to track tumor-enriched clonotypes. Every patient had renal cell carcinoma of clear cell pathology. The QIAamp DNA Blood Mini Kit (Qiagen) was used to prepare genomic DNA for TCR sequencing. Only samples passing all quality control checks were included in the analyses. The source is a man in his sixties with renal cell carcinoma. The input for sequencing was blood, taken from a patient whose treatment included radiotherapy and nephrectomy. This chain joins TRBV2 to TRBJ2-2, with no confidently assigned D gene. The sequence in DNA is TGTGCCAGCAGTGTAAACCCGACTCCAACCGGGGAGCTGTTTTTT. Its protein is CASSVNPTPTGELFF.